One sample yielded the 21 T cell receptor beta chains listed below, sequenced in a study of beta chain features in type 1 diabetes. Findings of the study overall: Patients with Type 1 diabetes showed moderately but significantly shorter TCRB CDR3s in all four CD4+ subsets.

The antigens for these receptors are not known. As every portion of the isolated RNA was reverse transcribed, the sequencing read expressed TCRB transcripts. Assay used: immunoSEQ multiplex PCR; TCRdb lists only in-frame clones, some missing. Found here are around 44,000 clones, around 70% of them singletons; the top ten hold more than 2%. The sequencing sample was made of Tregs from blood. The receptors shown here come from a woman between 18 and 30 years old with type 1 diabetes.

This clone was counted a few times. The rearrangement joins TRBV2 to TRBJ1-5; D gene ambiguous. From germline, CDR1 is SNHLY and CDR2 FYNNEI. This CDR3 has 15 amino acids. The V end was cut by 0 bases, the J end by 4 bases, with 10 bases between. CDR3 loop: CASSEAEDSNQPQHF. CDR3 in DNA: TGTGCCAGCAGTGAAGCGGAGGATTCGAATCAGCCCCAGCATTTT.

This clone rates as medium-sized (0.01 to 0.1%). This CDR3 is CASSFRNTGELFF. The CDR3 DNA sequence: TGTGCCAGCAGTTTCCGTAACACCGGGGAGCTGTTTTTT. This chain links TRBV28 with TRBJ2-2; no definite D call. The V end was cut by 3 bases, the J end by 2 bases, with 4 bases between. The germline V gene encodes CDR1 MDHEN and CDR2 SYDVKM. The CDR3 runs 13 residues.

CDR3 loop: CASSLGQGIGELFF. As DNA, the CDR3 is TGCGCCAGCAGCTTGGGACAGGGCATCGGGGAGCTGTTTTTT. This chain uses TRBV5-1 with TRBJ2-2, with 7 bases aligning to TRBD1. V lost 0 bases to trimming and J lost 7 bases; unmatched junction nucleotides: 3. The germline gives CDR1 SGHRS, CDR2 YFSETQ. CDR3 length equals 14 residues.

J is TRBJ1-5 and V is TRBV2; TRBD1 agrees at 8 bases. The CDR3 loop spans 19 amino acids. V lost 0 bases and J lost 2; bases outside the gene matches: 12. Germline CDR1 reads SNHLY; CDR2 reads FYNNEI. This CDR3 is CASSEAGQGRMGGNQPQHF. In nucleotides, the CDR3 is TGTGCCAGCAGTGAAGCTGGACAGGGAAGGATGGGGGGCAATCAGCCCCAGCATTTT. Looking up the rest from reference TRBV2 and TRBJ1-5 gives the full variable domain: EPEVTQTPSHQVTQMGQEVILRCVPISNHLYFYWYRQILGQKVEFLVSFYNNEISEKSEIFDDQFSVERPDGSNFTLKIRSTKLEDSAMYFCASSEAGQGRMGGNQPQHFGDGTRLSIL.

The chain combines TRBV7-3 with TRBJ2-1; D remains unclear. V lost 5 bases to trimming and J lost 6 bases, with 11 bases between them. This CDR3 is built from 13 residues. The V gene's germline CDR1 is SGHTA and CDR2 FQGTGA. CDR3 coding DNA: TGTGCCAGCAGCCCAGCCCCTAGCAATGAGCAGTTCTTC. Protein product: CASSPAPSNEQFF.

V gene TRBV2 combines with J gene TRBJ1-5; TRBD1 is a possible D gene (5 bases). The CDR3 runs to 19 residues. V was cut by 5 bases and J by 0 bases, with 23 bases left in between. CDR1 is SNHLY, CDR2 FYNNEI, per germline. Here the CDR3 DNA reads TGTGCCAGCAGTCACGTGACAGCAAACAGTCGGGTTAGCAATCAGCCCCAGCATTTT. Protein: CASSHVTANSRVSNQPQHF.

Only a few counts were recorded for this clone. The rearrangement uses TRBV18 and TRBJ1-4; D is unresolved. Trimming pared 6 bases from V and 4 bases from J, leaving 12 bases between. CDR1 is KGHSH, CDR2 LQKENI, per germline. The CDR3 length is 14 residues. For the CDR3, the DNA is TGTGCCAGCTCTAAGACGGGGAATAATGAAAAACTGTTTTTT. As protein: CASSKTGNNEKLFF.

The CDR3 loop is CASSLEDAGGTQYF. The CDR3 coding sequence is TGTGCCAGCAGTTTGGAGGACGCCGGGGGGACCCAGTACTTC. This rearrangement joins TRBV27 to TRBJ2-5; tentative D call: TRBD2 (6 bases). The length of the CDR3 is 14 residues. Trimming stripped 3 bases from V and 7 bases from J, with 15 bases between. Germline CDR1 and CDR2: MNHEY and SMNVEV (reference sequence).

This rearrangement joins TRBV7-2 to TRBJ2-5, with D possibly TRBD2 on 6 matching bases. Germline V gene data show CDR1 as SGHTA and CDR2 as FQGNSA. The V gene lost 3 bases and the J gene lost 4 bases, with 12 bases spanning the gap. There are 14 residues in the CDR3. CDR3 sequence reads: CASSFWGVGETQYF. In nucleotides, the CDR3 is TGTGCCAGCAGCTTCTGGGGGGTTGGAGAGACCCAGTACTTC.

The rearrangement uses TRBV4-3 and TRBJ1-5; D not certain. Trimming cost V 0 bases and J 4 bases, with 16 bases left between them. CDR1 is LGHNA, CDR2 YSLEER, per germline. CDR3 length equals 17 residues. The CDR3 DNA is TGCGCCAGCAGCCAAGATCTTAGCCCGGGAATGAATCAGCCCCAGCATTTT. It codes for CASSQDLSPGMNQPQHF.

This clone came up a few times. The chain is built from TRBV5-1 and TRBJ2-1; D may be TRBD2 (6 bases). Germline CDR1 SGHRS, CDR2 YFSETQ. V lost 4 bases and J 4 bases, leaving 18 bases between the germline ends. CDR3 length: 16 amino acids. CDR3 coding DNA: TGCGCCAGCAGCGCAACGGGACTCCCGATTTACAATGAGCAGTTCTTC. The encoded protein is CASSATGLPIYNEQFF.

The count of this clone is one. This rearrangement joins TRBV12-5 to TRBJ1-5; D is ambiguous. The CDR3 is 14 amino acids. Germline loops: CDR1 LGHNT, CDR2 FRNRAP. Trimming stripped 1 base from V and 9 bases from J, with 13 bases between. CDR3 amino acids: CASGLAGPQRPQHF. CDR3 nucleotide sequence: TGTGCTAGTGGTTTGGCTGGGCCTCAAAGGCCCCAGCATTTT.

The chain couples TRBV15 to TRBJ2-3; TRBD1 matches at 7 bases. V gave up 2 bases and J gave up 6 bases; unmatched junction bases: 2. Germline lookup yields CDR1 LNHNV and CDR2 YYDKDF (reference sequence). The CDR3 runs to 13 residues. The CDR3 DNA is TGTGCCACCAGCAGACAGGGGGTCGATACGCAGTATTTT. Translating gives CATSRQGVDTQYF. The full variable domain, with the rest looked up from reference TRBV15 and TRBJ2-3, is DAMVIQNPRYQVTQFGKPVTLSCSQTLNHNVMYWYQQKSSQAPKLLFHYYDKDFNNEADTPDNFQSRRPNTSFCFLDIRSPGLGDTAMYLCATSRQGVDTQYFGPGTRLTVL.

This sequence joins TRBV20-1 and TRBJ2-7; D is undetermined. Trimming pared 1 base from V and 9 bases from J, leaving 7 bases between. Germline CDR1 DFQATT, CDR2 SNEGSKA (reference sequence). The CDR3 runs to 10 residues. CDR3 nucleotide sequence: TGCAGTGCTAGAGGGAGCGTGCAGTACTTC. Protein sequence: CSARGSVQYF.

The chain uses TRBV11-3 and TRBJ2-2; 9 nucleotides match TRBD2. The CDR3 is 16 amino acids. The V gene's germline CDR1 is SGHNT and CDR2 YENEEA. V dropped 4 bases and J dropped 1; count of bases not matched to a gene: 4. CDR3 amino acids: CASSSKAGGNTGELFF. In DNA form, the CDR3 reads TGTGCCAGCAGCTCTAAAGCGGGAGGGAACACCGGGGAGCTGTTTTTT.

This clone was recorded a few times. The chain uses TRBV30 and TRBJ2-4; a possible D gene is TRBD2 (5 bases). The germline V gene has CDR1 GTSNPN and CDR2 SVGIG (reference sequence). CDR3 size: 14 residues. The CDR3 reads CAKNRPPGGDIQYF. CDR3 bases: TGTGCAAAAAACCGACCCCCAGGAGGAGACATTCAGTACTTC.

The V and J genes are TRBV11-1 and TRBJ2-7; TRBD1 might be the D (6 bases). V was cut by 3 bases and J by 1 base, with 13 bases left in between. Germline V gene lookup returns CDR1 SGHAT and CDR2 FQDESV (reference sequence). The length of the CDR3 is 15 residues. DNA of the CDR3: TGTGCCAGCAGCTTTCCAACAGGGATATCCTACGAGCAGTACTTC. As protein: CASSFPTGISYEQYF. Complete variable domain (other parts from reference TRBV11-1 and TRBJ2-7): EAEVAQSPRYKITEKSQAVAFWCDPISGHATLYWYRQILGQGPELLVQFQDESVVDDSQLPKDRFSAERLKGVDSTLKIQPAELGDSAMYLCASSFPTGISYEQYFGPGTRLTVT.

The chain links TRBV11-2 to TRBJ1-1; D may be TRBD1 (6 bases). V was clipped by 0 bases and J by 11 bases, with 13 bases between them. The CDR3 totals 13 residues. The V gene's germline CDR1 is SGHAT and CDR2 FQNNGV. The CDR3 loop is CASSLDQGQGAFF. CDR3 sequence (DNA): TGTGCCAGCAGCTTAGATCAAGGTCAGGGGGCTTTCTTT.

This clone was observed once. This chain connects TRBV9 to TRBJ1-4; no firm D call. CDR3 size: 15 residues. V lost 4 bases to trimming and J lost 2 bases, with 12 bases between them. CDR1 and CDR2 (germline): SGDLS, YYNGEE. CDR3 protein: CASSRLGNTNEKLFF. DNA of the CDR3: TGTGCCAGCAGCCGACTAGGAAATACTAATGAAAAACTGTTTTTT.

The chain uses TRBV4-1 and TRBJ2-1; perhaps TRBD2 as D (6 bases). The CDR3 runs to 15 residues. V lost 4 bases to trimming and J lost 7 bases, with 17 bases between them. From germline, CDR1 is MGHRA and CDR2 YSYEKL. The CDR3 region has the DNA TGCGCCAGCAGCCGGGACGCGGGGAGGCCAAATGAGCAGTTCTTC. Its translation is CASSRDAGRPNEQFF.

V gene TRBV4-3 combines with J gene TRBJ2-3, with D possibly TRBD2 on 5 matching bases. Looked up from germline, CDR1 is LGHNA and CDR2 is YSLEER. The CDR3 loop spans 15 amino acids. The V end lost 5 bases, the J end lost 0 bases, and 12 bases lay between the germline ends. CDR3 nucleotide sequence: TGCGCCAGCAGCTCCGCCGGGGAAAGCACAGATACGCAGTATTTT. Translated: CASSSAGESTDTQYF.